This paragraph covers one TCR beta chain sequence. This specimen comes from a study of identifying expanded T cells in peripheral blood. The CDR3 runs 14 residues. V gave up 11 bases and J gave up 6 bases, with 23 bases separating them. Germline assignment: CDR1 SNHLY and CDR2 FYNNEI. TCRdb's table, derived via immunoSEQ multiplex PCR, lists solely in-frame clones and lacks some. The table records approximately 120,000 clones, about four fifths of them present only once. The receptor comes from a person aged 18 to 70 in good health. The sequenced sample consisted of blood. This sequence joins TRBV2 and TRBJ2-7, with D tentatively TRBD2 (5 bases). This CDR3 reads CASGRRQIEGEQYF. DNA of the CDR3: TGTGCCTCTGGGAGACGCCAAATTGAAGGCGAGCAGTACTTC.